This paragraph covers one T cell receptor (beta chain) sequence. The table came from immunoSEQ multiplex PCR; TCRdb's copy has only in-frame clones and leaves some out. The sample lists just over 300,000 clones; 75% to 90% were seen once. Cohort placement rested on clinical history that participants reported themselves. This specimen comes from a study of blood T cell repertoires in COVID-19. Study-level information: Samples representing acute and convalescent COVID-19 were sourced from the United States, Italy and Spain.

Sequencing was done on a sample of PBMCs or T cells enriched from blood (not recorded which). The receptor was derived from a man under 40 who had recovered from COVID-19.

CDR3 in DNA: TGTGCCAGCAGTGCTAGGGGCTTCTATGGCTACACCTTC. Translated: CASSARGFYGYTF. The chain joins TRBV2 to TRBJ1-2, with D tentatively TRBD1 (5 bases). The CDR3 has 13 residues. Germline lookup yields CDR1 SNHLY and CDR2 FYNNEI. V lost 4 bases and J 4 bases, leaving 10 bases between the germline ends.